These T cell receptor beta chains were read from a single sample in a study of blood T cell repertoires in COVID-19. This table comes from immunoSEQ multiplex PCR, and its TCRdb copy is limited to in-frame clones, with some not included. The sample has 65,000 to 85,000 clones, about 91% seen once. What was sequenced was peripheral blood. All receptors come from a man aged 50 to 60 with active COVID-19. CDR3s include the opening cysteine and the closing phenylalanine or tryptophan.

V gene	J gene	CDR3 protein
TRBV5-6	TRBJ2-3	CASSFVQGHTDTQYF
TRBV30	TRBJ1-6	CAWSVGGGNSPLHF
TRBV3-1/TRBV3-2	TRBJ2-7	CASSLGIGTLAYEQYF
TRBV6-1	TRBJ1-2	CASSEAQGPYGYTF
TRBV29-1	TRBJ2-5	CSVEFPRLGGGETQYF
TRBV27	TRBJ2-2	CASSLWFDSAVRATGELFF
TRBV4-3	TRBJ1-3	CASSQDGYRGTGNTIYF
TRBV19	TRBJ2-1	CASSGQDELDEQFF
TRBV4-3	TRBJ2-4	CASSQDRFSGGEKNIQYF
TRBV3-1/TRBV3-2	TRBJ1-5	CASSQFVANQPQHF
TRBV7-8	TRBJ1-3	CASSFTWRRGQGNTIYF
TRBV20-1	TRBJ1-1	CSRRSGTEAFF
TRBV6-1	TRBJ1-2	CASSEVILGHRYGYTF
TRBV10-3	TRBJ2-7	CAIKGGGLNYEQYF
TRBV7-2	TRBJ2-1	CASSLVARGMYNEQFF
TRBV9	TRBJ2-7	CASSPYESSYEQYF
TRBV19	TRBJ1-2	CASTLEGRINYGYTF
TRBV9	TRBJ2-2	CASSPGVPGELFF
TRBV11-3	TRBJ2-2	CASSPGGSNTGELFF
TRBV6-5	TRBJ2-1	CASSLTGGYNEQFF
TRBV11-2	TRBJ2-1	CASSSTGGALDEQFF
TRBV7-2	TRBJ2-1	CASSLVPLAGGPGEQFF
TRBV3-1/TRBV3-2	TRBJ2-1	CASSDTADSYNEQFF
TRBV23-1	TRBJ1-1	CASSQGQGVTEAFF
TRBV6-5	TRBJ1-2	CASSRQTHNYGYTF
TRBV21-1	TRBJ1-1	CASSTWDRATDTEAFF
TRBV5-1	TRBJ1-2	CASSSGDRDYGYTF
TRBV2	TRBJ1-5	CASMGLNQPQHF
TRBV25-1	TRBJ1-4	CASSALGRGGEKLFF
TRBV9	TRBJ2-5	CASSADRGGQETQYF
TRBV5-1	TRBJ2-2	CASSKGTGGTGELFF
TRBV5-1	TRBJ2-1	CASSLGPDGIYEQFF
TRBV27	TRBJ1-2	CASSSNRDRGAYGYTF
TRBV4-2	TRBJ1-5	CASSRVGDGDIKPQHF
TRBV28	TRBJ2-5	CASRLQGGQETQYF
TRBV9	TRBJ2-5	CASSYVAGGDLGETQYF
TRBV23-1	TRBJ1-1	CASKYPGMNTEAFF
TRBV5-6	TRBJ2-7	CASSLASARGYEQYF
TRBV7-2	TRBJ1-4	CASSLVINQLGTRKLFF
TRBV19	TRBJ1-1	CASSIDLTWGDTEAFF
TRBV19	TRBJ2-7	CASSVNSGGEQYF
TRBV30	TRBJ2-1	CAWSIRQGWNEQFF
TRBV7-8	TRBJ2-1	CASSIRRASYNEQFF